This T cell receptor beta chain is from a study of blood T cell repertoires in COVID-19. Study context: Sources were T cells, B-cell-depleted T cells, or PBMCs; the material itself was cDNA or gDNA.

The method was immunoSEQ multiplex PCR; TCRdb's version includes in-frame clones alone and lacks a portion of them. The sample lists about 77,000 clones, 75% to 85% seen once, with around 4.8% in the top ten. Germline values: CDR1 SEHNR, CDR2 FQNEAQ (reference sequence). The trim removed 5 bases at V and 4 bases at J, leaving 13 bases unmatched. This CDR3 has 17 amino acids. This receptor was identified in a woman between 70 and 85 years old with acute or convalescent COVID-19. The chain recombines TRBV7-9 with TRBJ2-3; 9 nucleotides align to TRBD2. The sequenced sample was peripheral blood. CDR3 in DNA: TGTGCCAGCAGCCAACATCCTAGCGGGGTAGTCTCAGATACGCAGTATTTT. As protein: CASSQHPSGVVSDTQYF.